These 3 T cell receptor beta chains were all obtained from the same sample, sequenced in a study of CD8 T cells in ankylosing spondylitis. TCRdb re-derived calls from the 5' RACE reads in MiXCR, one entry per CDR3 protein. The data hold around 150,000 distinct CDR3 sequences, with roughly 44% observed a single time. Sequences were obtained from synovial fluid, either unsorted or a sorted T cell fraction (not recorded which). The receptor source for this set is a male donor with ankylosing spondylitis.

The chain has TRBV7-2 and TRBJ2-3; no firm D call. This CDR3 has 15 residues. Trimming removed 4 bases at V and 2 bases at J, with 13 bases between. CDR1 and CDR2 (germline): SGHTA, FQGNSA. The CDR3 protein is CASSSIPGPTDTQYF. CDR3 DNA sequence: TGTGCCAGCAGCTCCATCCCGGGCCCCACAGATACGCAGTATTTT.

This chain connects TRBV6-1 to TRBJ2-7; D possibly corresponds to TRBD2 (5 bases). The V gene's germline CDR1 is MNHNS and CDR2 SASEGT. Trimming shortened V by 6 bases and J by 3 bases, and 12 bases separated the two germline ends. CDR3 length equals 13 residues. The DNA of the CDR3 is TGTGCCAGCAGCCTTTCCGGGGACTACGAGCAGTACTTC. Translating it yields CASSLSGDYEQYF.

The chain carries TRBV10-3 and TRBJ2-2; unclear D gene. Germline lookup yields CDR1 ENHRY and CDR2 SYGVKD. Trimming stripped 2 bases from V and 0 bases from J, with 7 bases between. The CDR3 runs to 15 residues. CDR3 sequence reads: CAISEKVTNTGELFF. The CDR3, as DNA: TGTGCCATCAGTGAGAAAGTAACGAACACCGGGGAGCTGTTTTTT.